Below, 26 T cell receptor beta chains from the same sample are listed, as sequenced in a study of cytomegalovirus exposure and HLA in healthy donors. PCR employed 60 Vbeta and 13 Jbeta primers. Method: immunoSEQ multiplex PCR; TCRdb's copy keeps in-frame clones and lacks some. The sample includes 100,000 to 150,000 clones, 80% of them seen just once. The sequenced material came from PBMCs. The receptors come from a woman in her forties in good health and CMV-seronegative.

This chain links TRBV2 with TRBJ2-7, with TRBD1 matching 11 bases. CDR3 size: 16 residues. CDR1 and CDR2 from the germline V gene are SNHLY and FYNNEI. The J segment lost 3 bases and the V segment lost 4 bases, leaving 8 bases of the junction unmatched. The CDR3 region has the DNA TGTGCCAGCAGTGGCTGGGACAGGGGGACGAACTACGAGCAGTACTTC. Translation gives CASSGWDRGTNYEQYF.

The CDR3 protein is CASSRGAGYEQYF. The DNA for the CDR3 is TGTGCCAGCAGCAGGGGTGCTGGCTACGAGCAGTACTTC. V and J are TRBV6-5 and TRBJ2-7, with D possibly being TRBD1 (6 bases). The CDR3 has 13 residues. Germline V gene sequence: CDR1 MNHEY, CDR2 SVGAGI. Trimming took off 6 bases at V and 3 bases at J, with 12 bases between the two ends.

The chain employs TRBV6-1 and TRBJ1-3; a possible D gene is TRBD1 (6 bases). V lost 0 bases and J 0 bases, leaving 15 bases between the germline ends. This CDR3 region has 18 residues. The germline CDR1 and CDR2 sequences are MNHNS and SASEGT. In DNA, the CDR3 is TGTGCCAGCAGTGAAGCGCCAGGGGCATTTAGCTCTGGAAACACCATATATTTT. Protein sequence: CASSEAPGAFSSGNTIYF.

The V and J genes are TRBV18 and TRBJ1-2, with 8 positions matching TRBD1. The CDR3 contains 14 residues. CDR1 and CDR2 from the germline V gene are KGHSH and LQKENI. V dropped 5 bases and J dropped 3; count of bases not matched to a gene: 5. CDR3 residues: CASSSGQDDYGYTF. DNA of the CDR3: TGTGCCAGCTCATCGGGACAGGATGACTATGGCTACACCTTC.

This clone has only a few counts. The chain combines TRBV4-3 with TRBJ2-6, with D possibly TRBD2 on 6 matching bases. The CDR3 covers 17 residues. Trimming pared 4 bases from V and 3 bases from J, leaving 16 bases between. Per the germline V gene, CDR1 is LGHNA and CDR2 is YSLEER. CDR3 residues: CASSPQLGRDGANVLTF. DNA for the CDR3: TGCGCCAGCAGCCCTCAATTGGGGCGGGATGGGGCCAACGTCCTGACTTTC.

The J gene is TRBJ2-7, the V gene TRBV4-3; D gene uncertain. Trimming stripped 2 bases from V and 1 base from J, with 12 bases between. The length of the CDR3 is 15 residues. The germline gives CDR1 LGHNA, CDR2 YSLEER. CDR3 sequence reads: CASSQTYLQSYEQYF. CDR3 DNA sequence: TGCGCCAGCAGCCAAACATACTTACAGTCCTACGAGCAGTACTTC.

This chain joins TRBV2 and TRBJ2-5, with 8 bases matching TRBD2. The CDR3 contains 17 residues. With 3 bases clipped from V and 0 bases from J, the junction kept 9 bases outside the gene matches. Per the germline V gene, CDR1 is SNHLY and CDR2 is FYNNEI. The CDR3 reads CASSERTSQMYQETQYF. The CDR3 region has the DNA TGTGCCAGCAGTGAGAGGACTAGCCAAATGTACCAAGAGACCCAGTACTTC.

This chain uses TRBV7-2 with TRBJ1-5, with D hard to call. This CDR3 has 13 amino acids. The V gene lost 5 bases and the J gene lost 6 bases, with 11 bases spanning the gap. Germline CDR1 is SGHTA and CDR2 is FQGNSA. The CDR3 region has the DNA TGTGCCAGCAGCCCAGGAGGCGGTCAGCCCCAGCATTTT. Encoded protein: CASSPGGGQPQHF.

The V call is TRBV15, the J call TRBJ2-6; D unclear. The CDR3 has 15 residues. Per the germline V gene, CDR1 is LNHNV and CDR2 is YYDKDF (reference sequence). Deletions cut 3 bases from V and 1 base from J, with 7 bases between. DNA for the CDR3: TGTGCCACCAGCAGCCCCGTTTCTGGGGCCAACGTCCTGACTTTC. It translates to CATSSPVSGANVLTF.

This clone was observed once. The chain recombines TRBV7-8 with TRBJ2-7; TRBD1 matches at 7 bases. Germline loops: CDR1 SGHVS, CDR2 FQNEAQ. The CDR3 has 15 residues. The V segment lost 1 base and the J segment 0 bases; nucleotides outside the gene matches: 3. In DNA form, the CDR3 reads TGTGCCAGCAGCTTAGAAGGACAGGACTCCTACGAGCAGTACTTC. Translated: CASSLEGQDSYEQYF.

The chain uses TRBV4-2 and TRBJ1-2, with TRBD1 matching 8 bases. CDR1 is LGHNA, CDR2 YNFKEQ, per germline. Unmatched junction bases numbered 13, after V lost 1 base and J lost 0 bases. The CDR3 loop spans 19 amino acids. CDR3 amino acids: CASSQGGLRTGNPNYGYTF. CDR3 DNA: TGTGCCAGCAGCCAAGGGGGGCTGCGGACAGGGAATCCTAACTATGGCTACACCTTC.

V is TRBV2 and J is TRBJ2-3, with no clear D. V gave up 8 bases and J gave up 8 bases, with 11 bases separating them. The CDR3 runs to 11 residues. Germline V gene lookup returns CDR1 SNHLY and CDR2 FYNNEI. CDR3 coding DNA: TGTGCCAGCGGAGAGATGGTTACGCAGTATTTT. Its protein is CASGEMVTQYF.

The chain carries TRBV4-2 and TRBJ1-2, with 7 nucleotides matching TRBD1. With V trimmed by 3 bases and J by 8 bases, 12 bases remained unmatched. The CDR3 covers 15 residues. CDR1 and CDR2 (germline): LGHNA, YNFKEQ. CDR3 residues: CASSQTRRDSFGYTF. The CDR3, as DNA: TGTGCCAGCAGCCAGACCCGAAGGGACAGTTTCGGCTACACCTTC.

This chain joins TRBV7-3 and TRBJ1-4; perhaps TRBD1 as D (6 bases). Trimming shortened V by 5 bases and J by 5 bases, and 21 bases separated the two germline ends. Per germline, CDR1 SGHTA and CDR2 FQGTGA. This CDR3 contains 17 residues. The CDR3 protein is CASSPKKGDPLNEKLFF. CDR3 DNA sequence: TGTGCCAGCAGCCCGAAAAAGGGGGATCCTCTCAATGAAAAACTGTTTTTT. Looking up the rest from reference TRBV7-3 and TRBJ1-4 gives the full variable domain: GAGVSQTPSNKVTEKGKYVELRCDPISGHTALYWYRQSLGQGPEFLIYFQGTGAADDSGLPNDRFFAVRPEGSVSTLKIQRTERGDSAVYLCASSPKKGDPLNEKLFFGSGTQLSVL.

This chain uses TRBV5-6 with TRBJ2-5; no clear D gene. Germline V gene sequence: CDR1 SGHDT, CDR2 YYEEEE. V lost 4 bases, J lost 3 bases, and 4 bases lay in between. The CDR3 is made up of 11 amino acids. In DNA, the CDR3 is TGTGCCAGCAGCACAAAAGAGACCCAGTACTTC. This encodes CASSTKETQYF.

CDR3 coding DNA: TGTGCCAGCAGTTTCAGGGGAAGCAATCAGCCCCAGCATTTT. The encoded protein is CASSFRGSNQPQHF. This sequence joins TRBV27 and TRBJ1-5; D perhaps matches TRBD1 (6 bases). The V end lost 3 bases, the J end lost 1 base, and 7 bases lay between the germline ends. From germline, CDR1 is MNHEY and CDR2 SMNVEV (reference sequence). The CDR3 is 14 residues long.

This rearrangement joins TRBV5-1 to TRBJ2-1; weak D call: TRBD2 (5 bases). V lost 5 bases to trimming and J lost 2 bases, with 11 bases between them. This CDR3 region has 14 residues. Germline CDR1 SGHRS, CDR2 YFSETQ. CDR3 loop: CASRAGGPYNEQFF. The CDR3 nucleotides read TGCGCCAGCAGGGCGGGCGGCCCCTACAATGAGCAGTTCTTC. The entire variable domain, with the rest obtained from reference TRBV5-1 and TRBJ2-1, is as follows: KAGVTQTPRYLIKTRGQQVTLSCSPISGHRSVSWYQQTPGQGLQFLFEYFSETQRNKGNFPGRFSGRQFSNSRSEMNVSTLELGDSALYLCASRAGGPYNEQFFGPGTRLTVL.

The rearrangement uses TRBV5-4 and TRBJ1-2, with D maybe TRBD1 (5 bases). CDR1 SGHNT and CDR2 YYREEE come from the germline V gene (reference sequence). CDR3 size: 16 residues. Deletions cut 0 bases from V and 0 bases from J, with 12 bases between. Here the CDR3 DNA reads TGTGCCAGCAGCTTGGCCCAGGGATTAGCTAACTATGGCTACACCTTC. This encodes CASSLAQGLANYGYTF.

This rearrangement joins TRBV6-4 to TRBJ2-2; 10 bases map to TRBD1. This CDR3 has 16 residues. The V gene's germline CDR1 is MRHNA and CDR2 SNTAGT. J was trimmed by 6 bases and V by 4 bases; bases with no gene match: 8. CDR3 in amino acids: CASSANPDRGSGELFF. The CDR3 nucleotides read TGTGCCAGCAGTGCGAATCCGGACAGGGGGTCCGGGGAGCTGTTTTTT.

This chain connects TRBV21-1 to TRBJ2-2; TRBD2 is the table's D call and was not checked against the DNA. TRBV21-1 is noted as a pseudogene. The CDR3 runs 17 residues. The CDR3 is CASSRGRVLRHTGELFF. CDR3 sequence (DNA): TGTGCCAGCTCCCGGGGAAGGGTCCTCCGCCACACCGGGGAGCTGTTTTTT.

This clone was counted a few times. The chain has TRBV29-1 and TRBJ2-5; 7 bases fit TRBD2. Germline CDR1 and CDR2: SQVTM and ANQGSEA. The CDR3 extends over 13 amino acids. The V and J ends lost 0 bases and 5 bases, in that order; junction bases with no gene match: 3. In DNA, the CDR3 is TGCAGCGTTGAAGAGTGGGGGGGGGAGACCCAGTACTTC. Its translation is CSVEEWGGETQYF.

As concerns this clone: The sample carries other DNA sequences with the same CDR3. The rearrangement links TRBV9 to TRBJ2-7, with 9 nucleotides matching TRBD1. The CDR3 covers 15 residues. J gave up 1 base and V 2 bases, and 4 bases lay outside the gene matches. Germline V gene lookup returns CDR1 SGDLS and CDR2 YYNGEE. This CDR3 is CASSVSGTGSYEQYF. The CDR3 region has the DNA TGTGCCAGCAGCGTGTCCGGGACAGGGTCCTACGAGCAGTACTTC.

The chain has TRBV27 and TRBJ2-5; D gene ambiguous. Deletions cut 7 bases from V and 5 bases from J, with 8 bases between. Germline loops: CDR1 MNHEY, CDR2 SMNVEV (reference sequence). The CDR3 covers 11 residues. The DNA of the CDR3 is TGTGCCAGCATAGCCGGCGAGACCCAGTACTTC. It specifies CASIAGETQYF.

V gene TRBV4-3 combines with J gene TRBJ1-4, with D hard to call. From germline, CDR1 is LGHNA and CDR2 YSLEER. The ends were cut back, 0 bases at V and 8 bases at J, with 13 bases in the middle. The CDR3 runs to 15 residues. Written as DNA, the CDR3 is TGCGCCAGCAGCCAAGATCGGACTTACGGAGAAAAACTGTTTTTT. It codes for CASSQDRTYGEKLFF.

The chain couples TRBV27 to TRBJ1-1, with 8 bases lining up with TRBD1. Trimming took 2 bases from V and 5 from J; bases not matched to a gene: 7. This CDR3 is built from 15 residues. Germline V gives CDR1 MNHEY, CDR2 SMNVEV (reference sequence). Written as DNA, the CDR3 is TGTGCCAGCAGTTTAATTGCGACAGGGGAAACTGAAGCTTTCTTT. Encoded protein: CASSLIATGETEAFF.

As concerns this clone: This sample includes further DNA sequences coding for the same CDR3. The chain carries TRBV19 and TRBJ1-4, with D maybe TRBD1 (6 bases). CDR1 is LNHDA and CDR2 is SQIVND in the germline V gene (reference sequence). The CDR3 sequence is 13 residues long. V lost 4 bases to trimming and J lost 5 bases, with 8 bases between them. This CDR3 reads CASSTQGNEKLFF. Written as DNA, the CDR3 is TGTGCCAGTAGTACCCAGGGGAATGAAAAACTGTTTTTT.